This T cell receptor (beta chain) was sequenced in a study of type 1 and type 2 diabetes patients. Study-level results: Highly-expanded CD4+ clones were few in type 2 diabetes, median one, roughly 4% of reads.

The V gene's germline CDR1 is LNHDA and CDR2 SQIVND (reference sequence). This CDR3 has 14 residues. Trimming removed 7 bases from V and 5 bases from J; junction bases left unmatched: 8. Ten or more counts support this clonotype. Its antigen is undetermined. Amplification started from genomic DNA. A primer set of 30 forward and 13 reverse primers amplified the CDR3. TCRdb recomputed calls from the multiplex PCR reads with MiXCR, one row per CDR3 protein. In the table there are 250,000 or so distinct CDR3 sequences, roughly 50% of which are singletons. Other autoimmune diseases and infections within the past four weeks excluded donors.

The gene calls are TRBV19 and TRBJ2-7; 10 positions match TRBD1. The sample was peripheral blood mononuclear cells (PBMCs). This TCR came from a man between 18 and 29 years old with type 2 diabetes. Written as DNA, the CDR3 is TGTGCCAGTAAGATTGGGACAGGGGTTAACGAGCAGTACTTC. This encodes CASKIGTGVNEQYF. The entire variable domain, with the rest obtained from reference TRBV19 and TRBJ2-7, is as follows: DGGITQSPKYLFRKEGQNVTLSCEQNLNHDAMYWYRQDPGQGLRLIYYSQIVNDFQKGDIAEGYSVSREKKESFPLTVTSAQKNPTAFYLCASKIGTGVNEQYFGPGTRLTVT.